This record covers a single TCR beta chain. Its antigen is currently unknown. The naive CD8 subset, CD45RO-negative cells positively selected for CCR7, excluded terminally differentiated effector memory CD45RA+ cells. The sample is drawn from a study of shared clonotypes between healthy human individuals. The CDR3 contains 13 residues. V lost 3 bases and J lost 5, with 10 bases in between. Germline CDR1 is LNHDA and CDR2 is SQIVND (reference sequence). The deep-level immunoSEQ assay was used. Every immunoSEQ plate was one replicate of a subset's evenly spread DNA. Per the study methods: Junction-only immunoSEQ data arrived without quality scores, meaning filtering differed. Only in-frame clones appear in the TCRdb table, and some are missing; sequencing was by immunoSEQ multiplex PCR. V, J and clone size are taken as reported in that table, and D and trimming were inferred from the DNA itself. This table has nearly 2 million clones, about 94% appearing once.

Study results and limitations: Generally, naive subsets (rather than memory subsets) showed larger estimated richness.

Sequences were obtained from naive CD8+ T cells sorted from blood. This chain connects TRBV19 to TRBJ1-1; D is uncertain. The sequence derives from a man between 18 and 29 years old in good health. The CDR3 loop reads CASSMVWGTEAFF. DNA of the CDR3: TGTGCCAGTAGTATGGTTTGGGGAACTGAAGCTTTCTTT.